The 30 T cell receptor beta chains presented below share a single source sample, sequenced in a study of cytomegalovirus exposure and HLA in healthy donors. The primer mix had 60 Vbeta and 13 Jbeta primers. Some clones are missing from TCRdb's copy, which holds only in-frame ones; the method was immunoSEQ multiplex PCR. The table records approximately 150,000 clones, around three quarters of them present only once. The sequenced material came from PBMCs. The origin of the receptors is a male donor in good health and CMV-seronegative.

The CDR3, as DNA: TGCAGCGTTGCGAGCGGAGGCTACGAGCAGTACTTC. This gives the protein CSVASGGYEQYF. This chain links TRBV29-1 with TRBJ2-7; TRBD2 might be the D (5 bases). Trimming pared 4 bases from V and 3 bases from J, leaving 10 bases between. The CDR3 covers 12 residues. CDR1 SQVTM and CDR2 ANQGSEA come from the germline V gene.

The J gene is TRBJ2-5, the V gene TRBV30; 10 bases match TRBD1. The CDR3 length is 15 residues. Trimming at V came to 0 bases and at J to 4 bases, leaving 5 bases not matched to a gene. Germline CDR1 reads GTSNPN; CDR2 reads SVGIG (reference sequence). Here the CDR3 DNA reads TGTGCCTGGAGTGTGACAGGGGGCGCGAGAGAGACCCAGTACTTC. Translated: CAWSVTGGARETQYF.

The chain employs TRBV29-1 and TRBJ2-4, with 7 bases aligning to TRBD1. CDR3 length: 13 residues. V trimming: 7 bases; J trimming: 0 bases; junction bases outside the gene matches: 3. Germline lookup yields CDR1 SQVTM and CDR2 ANQGSEA. CDR3 nucleotides: TGCAGCGCCGGGACAGTAGCCAAAAACATTCAGTACTTC. Protein: CSAGTVAKNIQYF.

This chain links TRBV27 with TRBJ2-7; 7 bases match TRBD1. V shed 5 bases, J shed 6 bases, and the junction held 7 bases outside the gene matches. The CDR3 is 13 amino acids. Germline V lookup: CDR1 MNHEY, CDR2 SMNVEV (reference sequence). CDR3 sequence reads: CASSIGTASEQYF. The CDR3, as DNA: TGTGCCAGCAGTATTGGGACAGCAAGCGAGCAGTACTTC.

The chain has TRBV29-1 and TRBJ2-3, with TRBD2 as a possible D gene (5 bases). The CDR3 is 14 residues long. Trimming pared 2 bases from V and 5 bases from J, leaving 14 bases between. The germline gives CDR1 SQVTM, CDR2 ANQGSEA. The CDR3 DNA follows: TGCAGCGTTGAACGGGCGGGTTTCAGAGATACGCAGTATTTT. This gives the protein CSVERAGFRDTQYF.

This clone appeared a single time. The chain has TRBV28 and TRBJ1-2; D perhaps matches TRBD1 (5 bases). This CDR3 spans 14 amino acids. Germline V gene lookup returns CDR1 MDHEN and CDR2 SYDVKM. The V gene lost 5 bases and the J gene lost 3 bases, with 13 bases spanning the gap. The CDR3 loop is CASSISGLYYGYTF. The CDR3 coding sequence is TGTGCCAGCAGTATTTCGGGACTATACTATGGCTACACCTTC.

This clone was picked up a small number of times. The DNA of the CDR3 is TGTGCCAGCCGGGACAATGGCTACACCTTC. Translation: CASRDNGYTF. The rearrangement links TRBV19 to TRBJ1-2, with a weak D call TRBD1 (6 bases). The CDR3 covers 10 residues. CDR1 is LNHDA, CDR2 SQIVND, per germline (reference sequence). V was clipped by 9 bases and J by 6 bases, with 8 bases between them.

The chain has TRBV5-1 and TRBJ2-3; D is ambiguous. V was clipped by 0 bases and J by 0 bases, with 14 bases between them. The CDR3 contains 17 residues. Per the germline V gene, CDR1 is SGHRS and CDR2 is YFSETQ. CDR3 residues: CASSLENSDASTDTQYF. CDR3 bases: TGCGCCAGCAGCTTGGAGAACAGTGATGCTAGCACAGATACGCAGTATTTT.

V and J are TRBV19 and TRBJ1-5, with 12 bases matching TRBD1. Germline CDR1 is LNHDA and CDR2 is SQIVND (reference sequence). After removal of 5 bases from V and 7 bases from J, the junction contained 12 bases not matched to a gene. There are 17 residues in the CDR3. CDR3 sequence reads: CASSPGGTGGLRQPQHF. CDR3 DNA: TGTGCCAGTAGTCCAGGGGGGACAGGGGGCCTCAGGCAGCCCCAGCATTTT.

The rearrangement joins TRBV6-4 to TRBJ2-7; 12 positions match TRBD2. This CDR3 is 14 amino acids long. The germline CDR1 and CDR2 sequences are MRHNA and SNTAGT. Trimming cost V 7 bases and J 3 bases; bases outside gene matches: 4. The CDR3 DNA sequence: TGTGCCAGCATCTCTAGCGGGAGGGACTACGAGCAGTACTTC. Protein sequence: CASISSGRDYEQYF.

J is TRBJ1-4 and V is TRBV15, with D perhaps matching TRBD1 (5 bases). V lost 2 bases, J lost 7 bases, and 20 bases lay in between. The CDR3 totals 17 residues. The germline V gene has CDR1 LNHNV and CDR2 YYDKDF (reference sequence). CDR3 nucleotide sequence: TGTGCCACCAGCAGACTATCTACGGGCAGGGTGACTGAAAAACTGTTTTTT. Its protein is CATSRLSTGRVTEKLFF.

The V call is TRBV28, the J call TRBJ1-3; 10 bases agree with TRBD1. Trimming took 5 bases from V and 2 from J; bases not matched to a gene: 0. The CDR3 loop spans 14 amino acids. Germline CDR1 and CDR2: MDHEN and SYDVKM. DNA for the CDR3: TGTGCCAGCAGTGGGACAGGGGCTGGAAACACCATATATTTT. It translates to CASSGTGAGNTIYF.

This chain links TRBV20-1 with TRBJ1-1, with D uncertain. The CDR3 contains 11 residues. Trimming pared 5 bases from V and 0 bases from J, leaving 4 bases between. Germline assignment: CDR1 DFQATT and CDR2 SNEGSKA (reference sequence). CDR3 DNA sequence: TGCAGTGCTCCGGTGAACACTGAAGCTTTCTTT. Amino acid sequence: CSAPVNTEAFF.

This chain uses TRBV18 with TRBJ2-5; 9 nucleotides align to TRBD1. Germline CDR1 KGHSH, CDR2 LQKENI. The CDR3 sequence is 13 residues long. After removal of 3 bases from V and 4 bases from J, the junction contained 0 bases not matched to a gene. In DNA form, the CDR3 reads TGTGCCAGCTCACCGGGACAGGGAGAGACCCAGTACTTC. It specifies CASSPGQGETQYF.

CDR3 sequence: CASSGGRVDIQYF. CDR3 coding DNA: TGTGCCAGCAGTGGGGGCAGGGTTGACATTCAGTACTTC. The V gene is TRBV28, the J gene TRBJ2-4, with a weak D call TRBD1 (6 bases). V lost 5 bases and J lost 8, with 13 bases in between. Germline V gene lookup returns CDR1 MDHEN and CDR2 SYDVKM. The CDR3 totals 13 residues.

V usage is TRBV7-8 and J usage is TRBJ2-5; D unclear. The V gene lost 5 bases and the J gene lost 5 bases, with 9 bases spanning the gap. CDR1 SGHVS and CDR2 FQNEAQ come from the germline V gene. The CDR3 spans 12 residues. CDR3 loop: CASSPSTETQYF. CDR3 sequence (DNA): TGTGCCAGCAGCCCATCTACGGAGACCCAGTACTTC.

The CDR3 here is CASSLVTGKHQPQHF. In DNA, the CDR3 is TGTGCCAGCAGTTTGGTAACAGGGAAACATCAGCCCCAGCATTTT. V usage is TRBV28 and J usage is TRBJ1-5, with a possible D match to TRBD1 (6 bases). The length of the CDR3 is 15 residues. V gave up 3 bases and J gave up 5 bases, with 14 bases separating them. Germline assignment: CDR1 MDHEN and CDR2 SYDVKM.

The chain employs TRBV6-5 and TRBJ2-3, with 8 nucleotides matching TRBD1. This CDR3 region has 15 residues. With 10 bases clipped from V and 3 bases from J, the junction kept 12 bases outside the gene matches. Per the germline V gene, CDR1 is MNHEY and CDR2 is SVGAGI. The CDR3: CATRSGQGRTDTQYF. DNA of the CDR3: TGTGCCACCCGGTCCGGACAGGGTAGGACAGATACGCAGTATTTT.

The genes are TRBV30 and TRBJ2-7; 7 nucleotides agree with TRBD2. Unmatched junction bases numbered 8, after V lost 0 bases and J lost 3 bases. Germline CDR1 is GTSNPN and CDR2 is SVGIG (reference sequence). The CDR3 is 15 amino acids. CDR3 DNA sequence: TGTGCCTGGAGTGTAGGGCTAGCGGTTGTCTACGAGCAGTACTTC. This translates into CAWSVGLAVVYEQYF.

There are a few counts of this clone. The chain has TRBV19 and TRBJ2-3; possibly TRBD1 for D (6 bases). The CDR3 has 15 residues. V lost 0 bases and J 4 bases, leaving 11 bases between the germline ends. CDR1 LNHDA and CDR2 SQIVND come from the germline V gene (reference sequence). CDR3 loop: CASSIEGQSADTQYF. The CDR3 region has the DNA TGTGCCAGTAGTATAGAGGGACAATCCGCAGATACGCAGTATTTT.

This clone was found a few times. V gene TRBV19 combines with J gene TRBJ2-2; perhaps TRBD2 as D (6 bases). V lost 4 bases to trimming and J lost 5 bases, with 11 bases between them. There are 14 residues in the CDR3. Germline lookup yields CDR1 LNHDA and CDR2 SQIVND (reference sequence). The CDR3 region is CASSNRDLTGELFF. The CDR3 nucleotides are TGTGCCAGTAGTAACCGGGACTTGACCGGGGAGCTGTTTTTT.

The genes are TRBV5-4 and TRBJ1-6; tentative D call: TRBD1 (5 bases). The CDR3 consists of 15 residues. The germline V gene encodes CDR1 SGHNT and CDR2 YYREEE (reference sequence). V gave up 2 bases and J gave up 5 bases, with 11 bases separating them. The CDR3 loop reads CASSFAGVNNSPLHF. CDR3 DNA: TGTGCCAGCAGCTTCGCGGGGGTCAATAATTCACCCCTCCACTTT.

This chain uses TRBV19 with TRBJ1-1, with no clear D. The CDR3 length is 15 residues. The V end was cut by 3 bases, the J end by 1 base, with 12 bases between. In germline, CDR1 is LNHDA, CDR2 SQIVND (reference sequence). The CDR3 DNA is TGTGCCAGTAGTATTGACACGGCAGAGAACACTGAAGCTTTCTTT. It specifies CASSIDTAENTEAFF.

V and J are TRBV7-2 and TRBJ2-1; D may be TRBD2 (6 bases). The CDR3 has 18 amino acids. Deletions cut 2 bases from V and 0 bases from J, with 17 bases between. Per germline, CDR1 SGHTA and CDR2 FQGNSA. The DNA of the CDR3 is TGTGCCAGCAGCTTACATAGCGGCGGGGCGAGCTCCTACAATGAGCAGTTCTTC. It is translated as CASSLHSGGASSYNEQFF.

The table lists this clone with a few counts. The chain joins TRBV2 to TRBJ2-1, with 9 bases that match TRBD1. J lost 8 bases, V lost 1 base, and 9 bases had no gene match. CDR3 size: 16 residues. Germline V gene data show CDR1 as SNHLY and CDR2 as FYNNEI. The CDR3: CASSEEAGTGYYEQFF. CDR3 coding DNA: TGTGCCAGCAGTGAAGAGGCCGGGACAGGGTACTATGAGCAGTTCTTC.

V usage is TRBV29-1 and J usage is TRBJ2-3; 7 bases are a match to TRBD2. J was trimmed by 2 bases and V by 1 base; bases with no gene match: 9. Germline loops: CDR1 SQVTM, CDR2 ANQGSEA. The CDR3 covers 16 residues. The chain's CDR3 is CSVEAMGGVLTDTQYF. In nucleotides, the CDR3 is TGCAGCGTTGAAGCGATGGGAGGGGTCCTCACAGATACGCAGTATTTT.

This clone has a handful of counts. The V call is TRBV5-1, the J call TRBJ2-1; TRBD2 aligns across 8 bases. CDR3 size: 16 residues. V shed 3 bases, J shed 0 bases, and the junction held 5 bases outside the gene matches. Germline V gene sequence: CDR1 SGHRS, CDR2 YFSETQ. CDR3 sequence reads: CASSSGRVSSYNEQFF. As DNA, the CDR3 is TGCGCCAGCAGCTCCGGGAGGGTGAGCTCCTACAATGAGCAGTTCTTC.

V usage is TRBV7-2 and J usage is TRBJ2-7, with D unclear. CDR3 size: 11 residues. Per germline, CDR1 SGHTA and CDR2 FQGNSA. The V end lost 4 bases, the J end lost 3 bases, and 4 bases lay between the germline ends. The CDR3, as DNA: TGTGCCAGCAGCTCAATCTACGAGCAGTACTTC. Protein sequence: CASSSIYEQYF. Based on the CDR3 plus reference TRBV7-2 and TRBJ2-7, the full variable domain is GAGVSQSPSNKVTEKGKDVELRCDPISGHTALYWYRQSLGQGLEFLIYFQGNSAPDKSGLPSDRFSAERTGGSVSTLTIQRTQQEDSAVYLCASSSIYEQYFGPGTRLTVT.

This clone was recorded once. V gene TRBV5-6 combines with J gene TRBJ2-7; D is uncertain. The CDR3 length is 13 residues. Germline CDR1 SGHDT, CDR2 YYEEEE. V lost 0 bases and J 2 bases, leaving 6 bases between the germline ends. The DNA of the CDR3 is TGTGCCAGCAGCTTGGGAGTAGCCTACGAGCAGTACTTC. This gives the protein CASSLGVAYEQYF.

V gene TRBV28 combines with J gene TRBJ2-7, with D tentatively TRBD2 (5 bases). The CDR3 is 17 amino acids. Germline V gives CDR1 MDHEN, CDR2 SYDVKM. Trimming removed 7 bases from V and 0 bases from J, with 22 bases in between. Here the CDR3 DNA reads TGTGCCAGCACCCAACCGGGTGCTAGCTCCAGCTCCTACGAGCAGTACTTC. Translating gives CASTQPGASSSSYEQYF.